A single sample gave rise to the 8 T cell receptor beta chains below, sequenced in a study of blood T cell repertoires in COVID-19. Produced via immunoSEQ multiplex PCR; TCRdb's table is partial and in-frame only. The sample carries about 270,000 clones, roughly 84% recorded once. Specimen: peripheral blood. These TCRs come from a woman younger than 30 with acute or convalescent COVID-19.

This clone was observed a few times. The chain links TRBV7-2 to TRBJ2-3; TRBD2 matches 12 bases. Germline CDR1 and CDR2: SGHTA and FQGNSA. V dropped 3 bases and J dropped 2; count of bases not matched to a gene: 12. The CDR3 runs 19 residues. The CDR3 region is CASSFGSGLAGGPTDTQYF. Written as DNA, the CDR3 is TGTGCCAGCAGCTTTGGTTCGGGTCTAGCGGGAGGGCCCACAGATACGCAGTATTTT.

The V call is TRBV5-6, the J call TRBJ2-7; D perhaps matches TRBD2 (5 bases). This CDR3 is built from 14 residues. Trimming took 1 base from V and 3 from J, leaving 11 bases between them. Per the germline V gene, CDR1 is SGHDT and CDR2 is YYEEEE. CDR3 in DNA: TGTGCCAGCAGCTTGTGGGAGTTAGTCTACGAGCAGTACTTC. Translation gives CASSLWELVYEQYF.

The chain employs TRBV9 and TRBJ1-5; 7 bases are a match to TRBD1. Germline V gene data show CDR1 as SGDLS and CDR2 as YYNGEE. Unmatched junction bases numbered 4, after V lost 2 bases and J lost 5 bases. The CDR3 length is 14 residues. In nucleotides, the CDR3 is TGTGCCAGCAGCGTTTCAGGGGGTTATCAGCCCCAGCATTTT. It yields the protein CASSVSGGYQPQHF.

In DNA, the CDR3 is TGTGCCAGTAGTATAGATGGGGGCTTTGACGGGAGCAATCAGCCCCAGCATTTT. Its protein product is CASSIDGGFDGSNQPQHF. The chain recombines TRBV19 with TRBJ1-5; D might be TRBD1 (6 bases). The CDR3 consists of 18 residues. Looked up from germline, CDR1 is LNHDA and CDR2 is SQIVND (reference sequence). V dropped 0 bases and J dropped 1 base, with 16 bases sitting between them.

In its sample, this clone was seen a few times. The chain couples TRBV10-3 to TRBJ2-1; TRBD2 might be the D (6 bases). V was trimmed by 0 bases and J by 1 base, leaving 7 bases between them. Germline assignment: CDR1 ENHRY and CDR2 SYGVKD. The CDR3 length is 15 residues. CDR3 coding DNA: TGTGCCATCAGTGAGTCCGGACTATCCTACAATGAGCAGTTCTTC. It yields the protein CAISESGLSYNEQFF.

The genes are TRBV3-1 (or the pseudogene TRBV3-2) and TRBJ2-2, with TRBD2 matching over 10 bases. Germline V gene lookup returns CDR1 LGHDT and CDR2 YNNKEL (reference sequence). The CDR3 contains 17 residues. The V segment lost 1 base and the J segment 0 bases; nucleotides outside the gene matches: 2. The CDR3 protein is CASSQVSGRPNTGELFF. CDR3 DNA: TGTGCCAGCAGCCAAGTTAGCGGGAGGCCGAACACCGGGGAGCTGTTTTTT.

This chain connects TRBV5-1 to TRBJ1-4, with D tentatively TRBD1 (6 bases). This CDR3 has 16 residues. Trimming took off 4 bases at V and 1 base at J, with 14 bases between the two ends. The germline gives CDR1 SGHRS, CDR2 YFSETQ. The CDR3 nucleotides read TGCGCCAGCAGCGAGAGCGGGGGACAAACTAATGAAAAACTGTTTTTT. Amino acid sequence: CASSESGGQTNEKLFF.

V usage is TRBV6-5 and J usage is TRBJ1-3, with D possibly being TRBD1 (6 bases). Germline CDR1 is MNHEY and CDR2 is SVGAGI. V lost 0 bases, J lost 0 bases, and 9 bases lay in between. This CDR3 has 16 residues. CDR3 amino acids: CASSYSGGDSGNTIYF. The CDR3 DNA follows: TGTGCCAGCAGTTACTCAGGGGGGGACTCTGGAAACACCATATATTTT.